The next 28 T cell receptor beta chains were all read from a single sample in a study of blood T cells in healthy people across ages. Then a second PCR, running roughly 7 to 11 cycles, was carried out with a sample-barcoded 5' primer and a J-beta primer mix. Using its own MiXCR run on the 5' RACE reads, TCRdb lists one record per CDR3 protein. Counted here are some 1.5 million distinct CDR3 sequences, about 30% occurring once; the ten biggest clones make up 7% to 9%. Sequences were obtained from blood. These receptors were collected from a woman aged 25-40 years in good health.

This clonotype was recorded a few times. The rearrangement joins TRBV28 to TRBJ2-7; D might be TRBD1 (6 bases). The germline gives CDR1 MDHEN, CDR2 SYDVKM. This CDR3 is 13 amino acids long. Trimming pared 7 bases from V and 2 bases from J, leaving 12 bases between. Written as DNA, the CDR3 is TGTGCCAGCACTACAGGGCGAGCCTACGAGCAGTACTTC. Translated: CASTTGRAYEQYF.

This clonotype has a handful of counts. This chain links TRBV7-7 with TRBJ2-5, with TRBD1 as a possible D gene (6 bases). V lost 4 bases, J lost 5 bases, and 17 bases lay in between. The CDR3 covers 15 residues. Germline V lookup: CDR1 SSHAT, CDR2 FNYEAQ (reference sequence). CDR3 amino acids: CASSSRGNVGETQYF. As DNA, the CDR3 is TGTGCCAGCAGCTCCAGGGGAAACGTTGGGGAGACCCAGTACTTC.

The CDR3 sequence: CSVQLERLAGDEQFF. CDR3 coding DNA: TGCAGCGTCCAACTGGAAAGACTAGCCGGGGATGAGCAGTTCTTC. The rearrangement links TRBV29-1 to TRBJ2-1; 7 bases are shared with TRBD2. Germline trimming cut 6 bases from V and 8 bases from J; bases unmatched to any gene: 16. The CDR3 covers 15 residues. Looked up from germline, CDR1 is SQVTM and CDR2 is ANQGSEA.

Remarks on this clonotype: A read error may account for a junction end that differs from germline. V and J are TRBV9 and TRBJ2-3; TRBD2 might be the D (7 bases). This CDR3 comprises 14 residues. Germline V gene lookup returns CDR1 SGDLS and CDR2 YYNGEE. CDR3 sequence (DNA): TGTGCCAGCAGCGGCGGGGGCTTGGTAGATGCGCAGTATTTT. Translating gives CASSGGGLVDAQYF.

This clonotype was picked up many times. This chain connects TRBV7-9 to TRBJ1-1; D is undetermined. V lost 6 bases, J lost 8 bases, and 10 bases lay in between. The germline V gene encodes CDR1 SEHNR and CDR2 FQNEAQ (reference sequence). The CDR3 loop spans 11 amino acids. Here the CDR3 DNA reads TGTGCCAGCAGTTTTGCGGGGGAAGCTTTCTTT. Its protein product is CASSFAGEAFF. Full variable domain (outside the CDR3, taken from reference TRBV7-9 and TRBJ1-1): DTGVSQNPRHKITKRGQNVTFRCDPISEHNRLYWYRQTLGQGPEFLTYFQNEAQLEKSRLLSDRFSAERPKGSFSTLEIQRTEQGDSAMYLCASSFAGEAFFGQGTRLTVV.

This chain joins TRBV10-3 and TRBJ2-3; D not certain. This CDR3 is built from 14 residues. Germline V gene lookup returns CDR1 ENHRY and CDR2 SYGVKD. Trimming removed 0 bases from V and 4 bases from J, with 8 bases in between. This CDR3 reads CAISESGKPDTQYF. CDR3 DNA sequence: TGTGCCATCAGTGAGTCGGGGAAACCAGATACGCAGTATTTT.

In this sample, this clonotype turned up a few times. The CDR3 nucleotides are TGCAGTGCTTTCGGACTAGCGGGGGTTAACTACGAGCAGTACTTC. Translation gives CSAFGLAGVNYEQYF. The V and J genes are TRBV20-1 and TRBJ2-7, with 13 positions matching TRBD2. The CDR3 consists of 15 residues. Germline V gene lookup returns CDR1 DFQATT and CDR2 SNEGSKA (reference sequence). With V trimmed by 5 bases and J by 3 bases, 7 bases remained unmatched.

In this sample, this clonotype turned up a few times. The V gene is TRBV29-1, the J gene TRBJ1-5; D is ambiguous. Trimming took off 5 bases at V and 2 bases at J, with 10 bases between the two ends. In germline, CDR1 is SQVTM, CDR2 ANQGSEA. This CDR3 spans 13 amino acids. This CDR3 reads CSVRGLGNQPQHF. Written as DNA, the CDR3 is TGCAGCGTTCGAGGGTTGGGCAATCAGCCCCAGCATTTT.

The chain joins TRBV4-3 to TRBJ2-3; D is ambiguous. Germline lookup yields CDR1 LGHNA and CDR2 YSLEER. The CDR3 runs 15 residues. V was shortened by 2 bases and J by 4 bases, with 13 bases between the two germline ends. The CDR3 nucleotides read TGCGCCAGCAGCCAACAGACGGTAGCTGCAGATACGCAGTATTTT. It is translated as CASSQQTVAADTQYF.

In its sample, this clonotype was seen a few times. The J gene is TRBJ2-7, the V gene TRBV28; 9 bases are shared with TRBD1. The CDR3 is 13 residues long. V was pared by 7 bases and J by 5 bases, with 6 bases of the junction left unmatched. From germline, CDR1 is MDHEN and CDR2 SYDVKM. The CDR3 coding sequence is TGTGCCAGCACCGGGACAGGGTCCGACGAGCAGTACTTC. Its protein is CASTGTGSDEQYF.

A remark on this clonotype: A read error may explain this, as a much larger clone is one base away. The gene calls are TRBV4-1 and TRBJ2-7; D unresolved. The V gene lost 4 bases and the J gene lost 2 bases, with 9 bases spanning the gap. CDR1 MGHRA and CDR2 YSYEKL come from the germline V gene. This CDR3 has 13 amino acids. In nucleotides, the CDR3 is TGCGCCAGCAGCCTTACCGAGGCCTACGAGCAGTACGTC. Encoded protein: CASSLTEAYEQYV.

A few counts support this clonotype. The V gene is TRBV2, the J gene TRBJ2-3; TRBD1 matches 9 bases. The CDR3 contains 14 residues. With V trimmed by 6 bases and J by 5 bases, 6 bases remained unmatched. From germline, CDR1 is SNHLY and CDR2 FYNNEI. The CDR3 spells CASRWDRDRDTQYF. The CDR3, as DNA: TGTGCCAGCAGGTGGGACAGGGATAGAGATACGCAGTATTTT. The full variable domain, with the rest looked up from reference TRBV2 and TRBJ2-3, is EPEVTQTPSHQVTQMGQEVILRCVPISNHLYFYWYRQILGQKVEFLVSFYNNEISEKSEIFDDQFSVERPDGSNFTLKIRSTKLEDSAMYFCASRWDRDRDTQYFGPGTRLTVL.

This clonotype was seen more than once but under ten times. The CDR3 loop is CASSARTGGANTEAFF. CDR3 coding DNA: TGCGCCAGCAGCGCCCGGACAGGGGGCGCGAACACTGAAGCTTTCTTT. The chain links TRBV5-1 to TRBJ1-1; 11 bases map to TRBD1. This CDR3 region has 16 residues. Germline V gene sequence: CDR1 SGHRS, CDR2 YFSETQ. V shed 4 bases, J shed 1 base, and the junction held 6 bases outside the gene matches.

This clonotype was observed a few times. The chain combines TRBV5-1 with TRBJ2-5; D may correspond to TRBD1 or TRBD2 (6 bases each). In germline, CDR1 is SGHRS, CDR2 YFSETQ. Trimming left V 1 base short and J 2 bases short, with 9 bases between. This CDR3 is 14 amino acids long. For the CDR3, the DNA is TGCGCCAGCAGCTTGAGGGGGGAACAAGAGACCCAGTACTTC. It is translated as CASSLRGEQETQYF.

A few counts support this clonotype. This chain links TRBV3-1 with TRBJ2-7; weak D call: TRBD2 (5 bases). V was cut by 5 bases and J by 3 bases, with 14 bases left in between. CDR3 length: 14 amino acids. Germline CDR1 is LGHDT and CDR2 is YNNKEL (reference sequence). CDR3 bases: TGTGCCAGCAGCGGAGGTCTGGGTAACTACGAGCAGTACTTC. It codes for CASSGGLGNYEQYF.

The chain uses TRBV7-2 and TRBJ2-3; 7 bases agree with TRBD1. The CDR3 length is 15 residues. Germline lookup yields CDR1 SGHTA and CDR2 FQGNSA. The V and J ends lost 5 bases and 3 bases, in that order; junction bases with no gene match: 8. CDR3 residues: CASSTRPGGTDTQYF. Here the CDR3 DNA reads TGTGCCAGCAGCACCCGACCAGGGGGTACAGATACGCAGTATTTT.

The V call is TRBV5-1, the J call TRBJ1-1; D remains ambiguous. Trimming stripped 0 bases from V and 1 base from J, with 7 bases between. Germline V gene data show CDR1 as SGHRS and CDR2 as YFSETQ. The CDR3 has 14 amino acids. The CDR3 spells CASSLEPANTEAFF. The CDR3 DNA is TGCGCCAGCAGCTTGGAACCAGCGAACACTGAAGCTTTCTTT.

J is TRBJ2-3 and V is TRBV12-3 or TRBV12-4; the match to TRBD2 covers 10 bases. V dropped 5 bases and J dropped 0; count of bases not matched to a gene: 17. The CDR3 sequence is 20 residues long. The CDR3: CASSPLGGSGGRTSTDTQYF. Here the CDR3 DNA reads TGTGCCAGCAGTCCCTTAGGGGGTAGCGGGGGGCGTACTAGCACAGATACGCAGTATTTT.

This clonotype was counted once. DNA of the CDR3: TGTGCCAGCATAGTCGGGGTGGATGGAGGCTACACCTTC. This translates into CASIVGVDGGYTF. The chain carries TRBV28 and TRBJ1-2, with D unresolved. Germline values: CDR1 MDHEN, CDR2 SYDVKM. The CDR3 contains 13 residues. Trimming took 7 bases from V and 8 from J, leaving 17 bases between them.

This clonotype was observed at least ten times. The chain is built from TRBV5-4 and TRBJ2-5; the D gene is possibly TRBD1 (6 bases). The CDR3 has 14 residues. V was trimmed by 4 bases and J by 2 bases, leaving 12 bases between them. Germline V gives CDR1 SGHNT, CDR2 YYREEE (reference sequence). CDR3 amino acids: CASSPNREQETQYF. The CDR3 bases are TGTGCCAGCAGCCCCAACAGGGAACAAGAGACCCAGTACTTC. The full variable domain, in which reference TRBV5-4 and TRBJ2-5 provide the parts outside the CDR3, is ETGVTQSPTHLIKTRGQQVTLRCSSQSGHNTVSWYQQALGQGPQFIFQYYREEENGRGNFPPRFSGLQFPNYSSELNVNALELDDSALYLCASSPNREQETQYFGPGTRLLVL.

The V and J genes are TRBV12-5 and TRBJ2-1; the D is unclear. The V end was cut by 6 bases, the J end by 0 bases, with 12 bases between. The CDR3 has 15 residues. Germline V lookup: CDR1 LGHNT, CDR2 FRNRAP. The CDR3: CASGYGRSSYNEQFF. In nucleotides, the CDR3 is TGTGCTAGTGGCTATGGACGGAGCTCCTACAATGAGCAGTTCTTC.

The chain has TRBV12-5 and TRBJ1-2; D is perhaps TRBD1 (6 bases). The V gene's germline CDR1 is LGHNT and CDR2 FRNRAP. The CDR3 runs 14 residues. The ends were cut back, 1 base at V and 7 bases at J, with 13 bases in the middle. CDR3 region: CASGLDYRVGGYTF. The CDR3 DNA reads TGTGCTAGTGGTTTGGACTACAGGGTAGGTGGCTACACCTTC.

This clonotype was seen more than once but under ten times. The chain has TRBV24-1 and TRBJ2-1, with 12 bases fitting TRBD1. This CDR3 is 15 amino acids long. CDR1 is KGHDR, CDR2 SFDVKD, per germline. The trim removed 5 bases at V and 7 bases at J, leaving 5 bases unmatched. For the CDR3, the DNA is TGTGCCACCAGTGCCCCGGGACAGGGGGCGAATGAGCAGTTCTTC. It translates to CATSAPGQGANEQFF.

This clonotype was seen many times. The chain recombines TRBV7-9 with TRBJ2-1; 7 positions agree with TRBD2. Germline V gene data show CDR1 as SEHNR and CDR2 as FQNEAQ (reference sequence). This CDR3 comprises 15 residues. V was pared by 6 bases and J by 0 bases, with 5 bases of the junction left unmatched. The CDR3 loop reads CASSKAGTSYNEQFF. The DNA of the CDR3 is TGTGCCAGCAGTAAAGCGGGGACCTCCTACAATGAGCAGTTCTTC.

The table lists this clonotype with a few counts. V usage is TRBV12-3 or TRBV12-4 and J usage is TRBJ1-2; 8 positions agree with TRBD1. V dropped 4 bases and J dropped 6; count of bases not matched to a gene: 10. This CDR3 is built from 15 residues. CDR3 sequence (DNA): TGTGCCAGCAGTTCGGACGGGACAGGCAGAGATGGCTACACCTTC. This encodes CASSSDGTGRDGYTF.

This clonotype occurred many times. This chain links TRBV7-9 with TRBJ2-5; TRBD2 agrees at 10 bases. Germline CDR1 is SEHNR and CDR2 is FQNEAQ (reference sequence). The CDR3 consists of 17 residues. The trim removed 5 bases at V and 1 base at J, leaving 10 bases unmatched. The CDR3 DNA is TGTGCCAGCAGCGTTAGAGGCTTAGCGGGGGGCCAAGAGACCCAGTACTTC. This codes for CASSVRGLAGGQETQYF.

This clonotype has more than one count but fewer than ten. The chain joins TRBV6-5 to TRBJ2-2; 9 bases map to TRBD1. The CDR3 covers 16 residues. Germline lookup yields CDR1 MNHEY and CDR2 SVGAGI. J gave up 5 bases and V 5 bases, and 9 bases lay outside the gene matches. In DNA form, the CDR3 reads TGTGCCAGCAGTAAGAACAACAGGGGGCTTACCGGGGAGCTGTTTTTT. Residues: CASSKNNRGLTGELFF.

This clonotype was counted ten times or more. The CDR3 DNA reads as TGTGCCAGCAGGGACCCCGGGACGCTAAAGGGCGAGCAGTACTTC. Translating it yields CASRDPGTLKGEQYF. This sequence joins TRBV2 and TRBJ2-7; perhaps D is TRBD1 or TRBD2 (5 bases each). Germline CDR1 and CDR2: SNHLY and FYNNEI. The CDR3 length is 15 residues. The V and J ends lost 6 bases and 6 bases respectively, with 21 bases between them.